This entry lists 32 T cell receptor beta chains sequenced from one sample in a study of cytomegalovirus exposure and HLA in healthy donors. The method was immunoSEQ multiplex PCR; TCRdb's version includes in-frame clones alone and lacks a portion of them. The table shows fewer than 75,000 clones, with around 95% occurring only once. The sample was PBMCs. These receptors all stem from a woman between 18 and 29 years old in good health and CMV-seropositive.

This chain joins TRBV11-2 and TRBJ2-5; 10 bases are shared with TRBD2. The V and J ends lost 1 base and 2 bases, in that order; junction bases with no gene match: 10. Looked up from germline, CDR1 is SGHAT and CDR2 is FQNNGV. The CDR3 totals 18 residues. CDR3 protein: CASSLGGSGGLPQETQYF. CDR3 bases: TGTGCCAGCAGCTTAGGAGGTAGCGGGGGGCTCCCGCAAGAGACCCAGTACTTC.

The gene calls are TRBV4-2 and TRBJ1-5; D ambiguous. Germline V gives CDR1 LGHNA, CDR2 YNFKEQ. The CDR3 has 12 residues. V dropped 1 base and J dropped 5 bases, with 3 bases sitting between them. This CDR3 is CASSQADQPQHF. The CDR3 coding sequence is TGTGCCAGCAGCCAAGCCGATCAGCCCCAGCATTTT.

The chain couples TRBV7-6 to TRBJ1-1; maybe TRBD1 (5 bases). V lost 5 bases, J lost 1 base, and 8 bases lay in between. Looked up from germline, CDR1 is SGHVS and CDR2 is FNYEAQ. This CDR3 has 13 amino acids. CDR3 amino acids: CASSPGGNTEAFF. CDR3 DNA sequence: TGTGCCAGCAGCCCCGGGGGGAACACTGAAGCTTTCTTT.

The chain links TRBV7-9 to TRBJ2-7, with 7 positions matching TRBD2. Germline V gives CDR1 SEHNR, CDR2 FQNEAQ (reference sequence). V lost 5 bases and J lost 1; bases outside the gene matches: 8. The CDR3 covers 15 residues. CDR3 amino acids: CASSLLAMVSYEQYF. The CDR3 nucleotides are TGTGCCAGCAGCCTACTAGCGATGGTTTCCTACGAGCAGTACTTC.

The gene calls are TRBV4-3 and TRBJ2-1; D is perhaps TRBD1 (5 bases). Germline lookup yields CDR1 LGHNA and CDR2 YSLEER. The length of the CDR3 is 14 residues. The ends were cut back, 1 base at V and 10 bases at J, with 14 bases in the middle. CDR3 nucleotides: TGCGCCAGCAGCCAAGGGCCAGCCTGGGGCGAGCAGTTCTTC. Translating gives CASSQGPAWGEQFF.

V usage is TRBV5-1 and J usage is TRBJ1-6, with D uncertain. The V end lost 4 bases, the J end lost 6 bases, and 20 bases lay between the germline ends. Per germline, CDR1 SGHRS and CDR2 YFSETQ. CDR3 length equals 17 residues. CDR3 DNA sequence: TGCGCCAGCAGCCTGGCTGGGGAGTCCACCCTTAATTCACCCCTCCACTTT. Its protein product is CASSLAGESTLNSPLHF.

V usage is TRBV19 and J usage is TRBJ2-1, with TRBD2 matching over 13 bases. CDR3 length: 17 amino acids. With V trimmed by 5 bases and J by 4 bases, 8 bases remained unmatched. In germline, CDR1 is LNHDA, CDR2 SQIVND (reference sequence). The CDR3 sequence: CASSSPGLAGVYNEQFF. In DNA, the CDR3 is TGTGCCAGTAGTTCCCCCGGACTAGCGGGAGTTTACAATGAGCAGTTCTTC.

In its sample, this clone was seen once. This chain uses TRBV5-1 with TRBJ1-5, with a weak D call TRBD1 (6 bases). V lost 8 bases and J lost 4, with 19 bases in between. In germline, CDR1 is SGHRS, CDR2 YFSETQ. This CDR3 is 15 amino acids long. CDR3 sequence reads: CASREWAGENQPQHF. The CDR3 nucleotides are TGCGCCAGTCGCGAGTGGGCAGGGGAAAATCAGCCCCAGCATTTT.

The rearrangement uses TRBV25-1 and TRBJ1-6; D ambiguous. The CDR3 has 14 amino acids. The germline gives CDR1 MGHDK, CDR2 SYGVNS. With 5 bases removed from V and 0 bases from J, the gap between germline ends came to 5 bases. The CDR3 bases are TGTGCCAGCAGTAGTAGCTCCTATAATTCACCCCTCCACTTT. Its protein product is CASSSSSYNSPLHF.

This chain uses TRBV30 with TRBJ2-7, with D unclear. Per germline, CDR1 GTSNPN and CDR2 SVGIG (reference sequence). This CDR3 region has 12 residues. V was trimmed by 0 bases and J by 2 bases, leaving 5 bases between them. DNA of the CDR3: TGTGCCTGGAGTGTAAGCACCTACGAGCAGTACTTC. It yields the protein CAWSVSTYEQYF.

CDR3 protein: CAISFQGSSGANVLTF. The DNA of the CDR3 is TGTGCCATCAGTTTCCAGGGAAGCTCTGGGGCCAACGTCCTGACTTTC. The chain uses TRBV10-3 and TRBJ2-6; possible D gene TRBD1, 5 bases. CDR3 size: 16 residues. Trimming cost V 5 bases and J 0 bases, with 11 bases left between them. Germline V CDR1 and CDR2: ENHRY, SYGVKD.

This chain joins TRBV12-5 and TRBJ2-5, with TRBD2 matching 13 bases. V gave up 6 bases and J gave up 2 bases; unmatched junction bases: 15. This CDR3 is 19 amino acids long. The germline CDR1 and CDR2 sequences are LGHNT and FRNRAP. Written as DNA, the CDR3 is TGTGCTAGTGGCTGGGGGGGAGACGGACTAGCGGGGGATCAAGAGACCCAGTACTTC. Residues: CASGWGGDGLAGDQETQYF.

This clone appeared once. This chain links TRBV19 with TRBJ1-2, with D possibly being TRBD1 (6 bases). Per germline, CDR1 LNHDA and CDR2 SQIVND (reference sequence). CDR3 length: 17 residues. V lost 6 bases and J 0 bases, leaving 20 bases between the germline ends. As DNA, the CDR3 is TGTGCCAGTAGAGGGATATTAACAGGGAGCCCTAACTATGGCTACACCTTC. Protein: CASRGILTGSPNYGYTF. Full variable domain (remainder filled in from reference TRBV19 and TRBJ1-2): DGGITQSPKYLFRKEGQNVTLSCEQNLNHDAMYWYRQDPGQGLRLIYYSQIVNDFQKGDIAEGYSVSREKKESFPLTVTSAQKNPTAFYLCASRGILTGSPNYGYTFGSGTRLTVV.

CDR3 nucleotide sequence: TGTGCCAGCAGCTTAGCGTCGGGAGACAGACGGGGTGAGCAGTTCTTC. It translates to CASSLASGDRRGEQFF. V gene TRBV7-6 combines with J gene TRBJ2-1, with a possible D match to TRBD2 (6 bases). CDR1 is SGHVS and CDR2 is FNYEAQ in the germline V gene. The V and J ends lost 0 bases and 9 bases respectively, with 18 bases between them. CDR3 size: 16 residues.

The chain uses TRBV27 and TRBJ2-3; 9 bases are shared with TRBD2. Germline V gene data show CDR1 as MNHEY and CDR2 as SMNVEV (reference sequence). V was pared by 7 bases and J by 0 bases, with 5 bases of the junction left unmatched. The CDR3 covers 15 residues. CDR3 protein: CASTLSGGSTDTQYF. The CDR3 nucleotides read TGTGCCAGCACTCTTAGCGGGGGTAGCACAGATACGCAGTATTTT.

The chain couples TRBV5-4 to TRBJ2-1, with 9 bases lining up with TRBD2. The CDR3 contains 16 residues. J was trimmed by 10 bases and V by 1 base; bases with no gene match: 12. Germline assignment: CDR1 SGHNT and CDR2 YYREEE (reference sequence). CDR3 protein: CASSLWSSGAPGEQFF. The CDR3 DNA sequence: TGTGCCAGCAGCTTGTGGTCTAGCGGGGCTCCGGGCGAGCAGTTCTTC. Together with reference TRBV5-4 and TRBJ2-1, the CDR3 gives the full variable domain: ETGVTQSPTHLIKTRGQQVTLRCSSQSGHNTVSWYQQALGQGPQFIFQYYREEENGRGNFPPRFSGLQFPNYSSELNVNALELDDSALYLCASSLWSSGAPGEQFFGPGTRLTVL.

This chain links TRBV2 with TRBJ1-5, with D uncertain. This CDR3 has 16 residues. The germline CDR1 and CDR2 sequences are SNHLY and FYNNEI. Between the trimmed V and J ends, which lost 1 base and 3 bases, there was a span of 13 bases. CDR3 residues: CASSEDWRLTNQPQHF. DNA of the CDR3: TGTGCCAGCAGTGAAGATTGGCGACTTACCAATCAGCCCCAGCATTTT.

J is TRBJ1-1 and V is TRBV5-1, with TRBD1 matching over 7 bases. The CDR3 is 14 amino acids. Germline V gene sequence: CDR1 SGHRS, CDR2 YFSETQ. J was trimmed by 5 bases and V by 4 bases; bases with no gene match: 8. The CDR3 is CASSPAEGATEAFF. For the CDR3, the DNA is TGCGCCAGCAGCCCGGCGGAGGGGGCAACTGAAGCTTTCTTT.

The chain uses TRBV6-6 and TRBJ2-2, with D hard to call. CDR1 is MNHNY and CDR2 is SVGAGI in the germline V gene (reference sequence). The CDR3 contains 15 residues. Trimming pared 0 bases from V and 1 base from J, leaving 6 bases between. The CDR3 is CASSYSPGNTGELFF. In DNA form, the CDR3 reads TGTGCCAGCAGTTACTCCCCCGGGAACACCGGGGAGCTGTTTTTT.

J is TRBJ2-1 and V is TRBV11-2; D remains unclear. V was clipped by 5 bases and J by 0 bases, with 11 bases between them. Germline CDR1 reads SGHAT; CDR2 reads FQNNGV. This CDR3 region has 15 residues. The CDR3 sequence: CASSNSLSSYNEQFF. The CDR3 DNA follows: TGTGCCAGCAGCAACTCACTAAGCTCCTACAATGAGCAGTTCTTC.

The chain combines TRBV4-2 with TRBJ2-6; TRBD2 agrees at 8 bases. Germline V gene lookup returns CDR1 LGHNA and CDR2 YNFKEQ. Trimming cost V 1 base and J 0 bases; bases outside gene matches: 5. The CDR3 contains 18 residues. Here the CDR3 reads CASSQVSGGTSGANVLTF. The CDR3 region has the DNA TGTGCCAGCAGCCAAGTGTCGGGGGGGACCTCTGGGGCCAACGTCCTGACTTTC.

The CDR3, as DNA: TGCACCAGCAGCCAGCGACGGGACTCGAGCTCCTACGAGCAGTACTTC. Translating gives CTSSQRRDSSSYEQYF. The chain recombines TRBV1 with TRBJ2-7; TRBD2 is taken as the D call from the table, unchecked against the DNA. TRBV1 corresponds to a pseudogene. The CDR3 has 16 amino acids.

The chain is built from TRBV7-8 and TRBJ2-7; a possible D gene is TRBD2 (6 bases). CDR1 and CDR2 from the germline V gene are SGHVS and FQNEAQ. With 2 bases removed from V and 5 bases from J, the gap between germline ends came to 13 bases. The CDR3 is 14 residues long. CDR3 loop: CASSLSGRRDEQYF. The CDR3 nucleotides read TGTGCCAGCAGCTTATCGGGACGGAGGGACGAGCAGTACTTC.

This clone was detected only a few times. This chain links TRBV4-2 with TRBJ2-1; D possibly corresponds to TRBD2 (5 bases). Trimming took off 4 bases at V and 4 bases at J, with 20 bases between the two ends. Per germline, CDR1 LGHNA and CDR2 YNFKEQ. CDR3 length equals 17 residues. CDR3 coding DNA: TGTGCCAGCAGCCGGGCTTACCGGGATCCGGGGTACAATGAGCAGTTCTTC. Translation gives CASSRAYRDPGYNEQFF.

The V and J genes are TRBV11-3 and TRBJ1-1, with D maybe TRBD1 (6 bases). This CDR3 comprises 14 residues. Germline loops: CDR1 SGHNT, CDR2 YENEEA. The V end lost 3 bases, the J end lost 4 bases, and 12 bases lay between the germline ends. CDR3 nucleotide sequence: TGTGCCAGCAGCTTCAGGGGCGTAGGCACTGAAGCTTTCTTT. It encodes CASSFRGVGTEAFF.

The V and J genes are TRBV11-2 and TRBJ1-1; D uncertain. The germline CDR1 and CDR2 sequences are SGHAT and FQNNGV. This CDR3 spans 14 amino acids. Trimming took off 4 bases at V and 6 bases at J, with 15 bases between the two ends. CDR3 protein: CASSYGGKEAEAFF. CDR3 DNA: TGTGCCAGCAGCTACGGAGGCAAGGAGGCTGAAGCTTTCTTT.

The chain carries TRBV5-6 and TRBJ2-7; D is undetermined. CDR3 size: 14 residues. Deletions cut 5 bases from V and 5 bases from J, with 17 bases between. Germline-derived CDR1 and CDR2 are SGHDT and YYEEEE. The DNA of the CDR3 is TGTGCCAGCAGGACAAGTCGAGCATCCCACGAGCAGTACTTC. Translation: CASRTSRASHEQYF.

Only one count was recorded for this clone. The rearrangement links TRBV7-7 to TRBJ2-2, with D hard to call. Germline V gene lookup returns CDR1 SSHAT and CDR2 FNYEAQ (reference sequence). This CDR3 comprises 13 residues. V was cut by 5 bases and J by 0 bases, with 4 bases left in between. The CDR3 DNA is TGTGCCAGCAGCCTGTCGAACACCGGGGAGCTGTTTTTT. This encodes CASSLSNTGELFF. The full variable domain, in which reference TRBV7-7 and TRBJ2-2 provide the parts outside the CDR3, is GAGVSQSPRYKVTKRGQDVTLRCDPISSHATLYWYQQALGQGPEFLTYFNYEAQPDKSGLPSDRFSAERPEGSISTLTIQRTEQRDSAMYRCASSLSNTGELFFGEGSRLTVL.

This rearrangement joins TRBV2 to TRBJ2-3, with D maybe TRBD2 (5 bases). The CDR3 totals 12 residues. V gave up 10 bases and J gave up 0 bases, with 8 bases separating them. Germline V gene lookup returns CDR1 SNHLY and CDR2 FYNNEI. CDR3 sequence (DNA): TGTGCCACACGGACTAGCACAGATACGCAGTATTTT. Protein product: CATRTSTDTQYF.

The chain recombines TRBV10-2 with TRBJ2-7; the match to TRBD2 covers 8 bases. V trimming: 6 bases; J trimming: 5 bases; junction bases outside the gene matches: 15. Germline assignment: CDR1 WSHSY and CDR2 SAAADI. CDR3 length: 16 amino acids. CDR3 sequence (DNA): TGCGCCAGCAGCCCCGTAGCGGGACCTCCCCCCAACGAGCAGTACTTC. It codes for CASSPVAGPPPNEQYF.

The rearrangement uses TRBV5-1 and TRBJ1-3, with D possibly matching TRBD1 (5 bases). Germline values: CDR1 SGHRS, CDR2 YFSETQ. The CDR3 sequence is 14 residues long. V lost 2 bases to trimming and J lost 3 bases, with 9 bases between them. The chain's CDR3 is CASSLSGFGNTIYF. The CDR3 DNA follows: TGCGCCAGCAGCTTATCAGGGTTTGGAAACACCATATATTTT.

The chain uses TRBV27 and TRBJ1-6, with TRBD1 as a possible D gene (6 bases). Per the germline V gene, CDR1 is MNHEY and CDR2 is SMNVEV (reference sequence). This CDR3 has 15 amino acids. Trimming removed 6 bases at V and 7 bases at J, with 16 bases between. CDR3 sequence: CASSSIGGVNSPLHF. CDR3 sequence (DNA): TGTGCCAGCAGCTCCATAGGGGGGGTGAATTCACCCCTCCACTTT.